This T cell receptor beta chain derives from a study of CD8+CD57+ T cells in acquired aplastic anemia. Study-level information: Recorded DNA amounts for sorted CD4+ and CD8+ cells had an average of about 3.5 ug.

Losses at the gene ends were 0 bases for V and 4 bases for J; bases not matched to a gene: 4. From germline, CDR1 is MGHRA and CDR2 YSYEKL. The CDR3 runs 15 residues. Profiles of TCR beta VDJ and CDR3 were generated from a genomic DNA template. TCRdb fed the reads into MiXCR, producing one record per CDR3 protein. The table records 150,000 to 180,000 distinct CDR3 sequences, 40% to 65% of them present only once. This clonotype was recorded many times. What it binds is unknown. Patients sequenced had flow cytometry evidence of CD8+CD57+ cell expansion. The study's findings and limits: Patients and controls had CD8+ Simpson's diversity values that were not significantly distinct. Researchers report that fewer than 30 CD8+ CDR3 sequences appeared in both patients and controls.

The clonotype comes from a human donor with aplastic anemia. The chain uses TRBV4-1 and TRBJ1-1, with 8 bases fitting TRBD1. Sequencing used sorted CD4+, CD8+, or CD8+CD57+ T cells (not recorded which) from PBMCs. CDR3: CASSQEETGVTEAFF. CDR3 coding DNA: TGCGCCAGCAGCCAAGAGGAGACAGGGGTCACTGAAGCTTTCTTT.